The 11 T cell receptor beta chains below all came from one sample that was sequenced in a study of response to subunit inactivated influenza vaccine. TCRdb reprocessed the RT-PCR reads via MiXCR and lists one record per CDR3 protein. The data contain approximately 290,000 distinct CDR3 sequences, roughly 22% of them singletons. Specimen: PBMCs from blood, collected less than 22 months after vaccination. The receptors originated from a man aged 50-75 years who received an inactivated influenza vaccine.

This chain uses TRBV7-8 with TRBJ2-2; no clear D. Germline CDR1 SGHVS, CDR2 FQNEAQ. Trimming took off 2 bases at V and 3 bases at J, with 10 bases between the two ends. This CDR3 has 15 residues. The DNA for the CDR3 is TGTGCCAGCAGCTTAAGGCACCGAGACACCGGGGAGCTGTTTTTT. This sequence encodes CASSLRHRDTGELFF.

The chain carries TRBV7-3 and TRBJ2-1; D is unclear. Germline assignment: CDR1 SGHTA and CDR2 FQGTGA. Trimming took off 5 bases at V and 6 bases at J, with 17 bases between the two ends. The CDR3 covers 15 residues. In DNA form, the CDR3 reads TGTGCCAGCAGCCCCACTCGTGGAGTGGGCAATGAGCAGTTCTTC. Protein sequence: CASSPTRGVGNEQFF.

This clonotype turned up a few times. The chain recombines TRBV5-1 with TRBJ1-1; TRBD1 matches at 8 bases. Per the germline V gene, CDR1 is SGHRS and CDR2 is YFSETQ. CDR3 size: 14 residues. The V segment lost 4 bases and the J segment 4 bases; nucleotides outside the gene matches: 6. The CDR3 protein is CASSRNTGGTEAFF. DNA for the CDR3: TGCGCCAGCAGCAGAAATACAGGGGGCACTGAAGCTTTCTTT.

This clonotype has more than one count but fewer than ten. The rearrangement joins TRBV6-5 to TRBJ1-2; D not resolved. CDR3 length equals 18 residues. Germline CDR1 MNHEY, CDR2 SVGAGI. V lost 7 bases and J lost 4, with 28 bases in between. The DNA of the CDR3 is TGTGCCAGCATTCTCGCTCCGCTCGGCGGAGGCTCGGGCTATGGCTACACCTTC. This translates into CASILAPLGGGSGYGYTF.

The chain employs TRBV19 and TRBJ2-2; maybe TRBD2 (6 bases). Germline CDR1 reads LNHDA; CDR2 reads SQIVND (reference sequence). There are 16 residues in the CDR3. The V end was cut by 2 bases, the J end by 4 bases, with 14 bases between. This CDR3 is CASSIPPGGPTGELFF. CDR3 in DNA: TGTGCCAGTAGTATACCCCCCGGGGGACCCACCGGGGAGCTGTTTTTT.

The sample holds many counts of this clonotype. In DNA, the CDR3 is TGTGCCAGCAGCTCAAGGGTCATTAGCGCTGAAGCTTTCTTT. Its protein product is CASSSRVISAEAFF. The V call is TRBV12-3 or TRBV12-4, the J call TRBJ1-1, with D uncertain. The CDR3 extends over 14 amino acids. V lost 6 bases to trimming and J lost 6 bases, with 17 bases between them.

The chain employs TRBV7-9 and TRBJ2-2, with 7 bases lining up with TRBD1. Germline loops: CDR1 SEHNR, CDR2 FQNEAQ (reference sequence). Trimming at V came to 4 bases and at J to 3 bases, leaving 2 bases not matched to a gene. CDR3 size: 14 residues. CDR3 in amino acids: CASSSGTDTGELFF. The CDR3 DNA reads TGTGCCAGCAGCTCCGGGACAGACACCGGGGAGCTGTTTTTT.

This chain joins TRBV6-2 or TRBV6-3 and TRBJ2-5; TRBD2 aligns across 12 bases. The CDR3 loop spans 15 amino acids. J was trimmed by 1 base and V by 5 bases; bases with no gene match: 2. CDR1 is MNHEY and CDR2 is SVGEGT in the germline V gene. CDR3 residues: CASSQTSGGQETQYF. The CDR3 bases are TGTGCCAGCAGTCAGACTAGCGGGGGCCAAGAGACCCAGTACTTC.

At least ten counts were recorded for this clonotype. This rearrangement joins TRBV12-3 or TRBV12-4 to TRBJ1-1; maybe TRBD1 (6 bases). V was cut by 8 bases and J by 5 bases, with 9 bases left in between. CDR3 size: 11 residues. This CDR3 is CASQGGTEAFF. The CDR3 region has the DNA TGTGCCAGCCAAGGGGGAACTGAAGCTTTCTTT.

The rearrangement joins TRBV20-1 to TRBJ2-3, with TRBD2 matching over 7 bases. There are 12 residues in the CDR3. In germline, CDR1 is DFQATT, CDR2 SNEGSKA (reference sequence). The ends lost 0 bases at V and 10 bases at J; junction bases unmatched: 4. The CDR3 loop reads CSARETSQAQYF. CDR3 DNA sequence: TGCAGTGCTAGAGAGACTAGCCAGGCGCAGTATTTT.

This clonotype has just a few counts. This chain joins TRBV6-2 or TRBV6-3 and TRBJ1-2; D remains unclear. Germline CDR1 is MNHEY and CDR2 is SVGEGT. V was trimmed by 2 bases and J by 5 bases, leaving 15 bases between them. The CDR3 has 15 residues. CDR3 nucleotides: TGTGCCAGCAGTTACATGAAGCAGGTCTTTTATGGCTACACCTTC. Amino acid sequence: CASSYMKQVFYGYTF.